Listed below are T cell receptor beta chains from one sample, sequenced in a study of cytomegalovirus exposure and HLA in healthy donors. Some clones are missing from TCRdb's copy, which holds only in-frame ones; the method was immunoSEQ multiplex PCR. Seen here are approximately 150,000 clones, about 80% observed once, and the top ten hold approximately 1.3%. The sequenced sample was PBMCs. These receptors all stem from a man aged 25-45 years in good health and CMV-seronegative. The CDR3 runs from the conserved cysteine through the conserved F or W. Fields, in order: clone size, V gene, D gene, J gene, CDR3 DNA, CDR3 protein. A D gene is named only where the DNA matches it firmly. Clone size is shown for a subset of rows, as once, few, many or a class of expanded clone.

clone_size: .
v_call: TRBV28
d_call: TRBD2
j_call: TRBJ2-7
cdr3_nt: TGTGCCAGCAGTCCTTCTAGCGGAGGCGCCTACGAGCAGTACTTC
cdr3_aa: CASSPSSGGAYEQYF

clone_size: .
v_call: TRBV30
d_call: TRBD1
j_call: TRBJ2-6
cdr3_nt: TGTGCCTGGAGCCCGGACAGGGCTGGGGCCAACGTCCTGACTTTC
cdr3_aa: CAWSPDRAGANVLTF

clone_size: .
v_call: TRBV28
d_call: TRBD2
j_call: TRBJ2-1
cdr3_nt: TGTGCCAGCAGTTTAGCGTCAGCGGGAGGCTCCAATGAGCAGTTCTTC
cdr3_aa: CASSLASAGGSNEQFF

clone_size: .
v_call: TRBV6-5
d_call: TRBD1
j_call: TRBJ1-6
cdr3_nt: TGTGCCAGCAGACCGACGGGACAGAAAAATTCACCCCTCCACTTT
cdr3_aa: CASRPTGQKNSPLHF

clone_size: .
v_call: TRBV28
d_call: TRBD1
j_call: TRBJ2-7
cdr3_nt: TGTGCCAGCAGTTTCGGACCGACAGGGGCCTACGAGCAGTACTTC
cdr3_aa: CASSFGPTGAYEQYF

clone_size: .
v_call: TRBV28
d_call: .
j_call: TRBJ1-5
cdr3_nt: TGTGCCAGCAGTTTAGTAAATCAGCCCCAGCATTTT
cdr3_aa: CASSLVNQPQHF

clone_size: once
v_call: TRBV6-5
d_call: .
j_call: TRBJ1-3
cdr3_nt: TGTGCCAGCAGCCTCGGTCGAGCAGCGGGAAACACCATATATTTT
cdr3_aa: CASSLGRAAGNTIYF

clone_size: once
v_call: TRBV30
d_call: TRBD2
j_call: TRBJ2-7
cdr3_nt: TGTGCCTGGTTAGTAGCGGGGCGGCACGAGCAGTACTTC
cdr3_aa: CAWLVAGRHEQYF

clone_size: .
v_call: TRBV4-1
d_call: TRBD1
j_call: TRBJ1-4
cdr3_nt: TGCGCCAGCAGCCAGTTTCAGGGGGCTAAGGATGAAAAACTGTTTTTT
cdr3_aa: CASSQFQGAKDEKLFF

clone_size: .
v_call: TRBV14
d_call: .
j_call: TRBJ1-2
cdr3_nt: TGTGCCAGCAGCCAAGGACAGAACTATGGCTACACCTTC
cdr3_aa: CASSQGQNYGYTF

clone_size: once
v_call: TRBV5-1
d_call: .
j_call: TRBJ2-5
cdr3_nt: TGCGCCAGCAGCTTGTTCGGGGACATCCAAGAGACCCAGTACTTC
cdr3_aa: CASSLFGDIQETQYF

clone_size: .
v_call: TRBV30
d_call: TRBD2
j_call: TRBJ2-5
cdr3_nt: TGTGCCTGGGGACTAGCGGAGACCCAGTACTTC
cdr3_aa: CAWGLAETQYF

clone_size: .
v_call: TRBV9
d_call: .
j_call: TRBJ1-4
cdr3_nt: TGTGCCAGCAGCCCCGGTGGGGGCGATGAAAAACTGTTTTTT
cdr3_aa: CASSPGGGDEKLFF

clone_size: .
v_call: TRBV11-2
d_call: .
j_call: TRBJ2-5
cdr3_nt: TGTGCCAGCAGCTTAGGGGGTGGGGGCCCAGAGACCCAGTACTTC
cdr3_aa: CASSLGGGGPETQYF

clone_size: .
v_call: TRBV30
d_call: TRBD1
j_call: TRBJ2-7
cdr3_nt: TGTGCCTGGAGTGGTGACAGGGGCTACGAGCAGTACTTC
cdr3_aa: CAWSGDRGYEQYF

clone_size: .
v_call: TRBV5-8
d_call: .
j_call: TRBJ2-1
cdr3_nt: TGTGCCAGCAGCTTGGGTCAACTACGGGTCAATGAGCAGTTCTTC
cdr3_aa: CASSLGQLRVNEQFF

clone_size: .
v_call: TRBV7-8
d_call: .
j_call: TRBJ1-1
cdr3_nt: TGTGCCAGCAGCCCGGGGGGGAGGAACACTGAAGCTTTCTTT
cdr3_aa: CASSPGGRNTEAFF

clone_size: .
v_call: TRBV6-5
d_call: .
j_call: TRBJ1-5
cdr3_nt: TGTGCCAGCAGTCAACAGATCAATCAGCCCCAGCATTTT
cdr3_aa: CASSQQINQPQHF

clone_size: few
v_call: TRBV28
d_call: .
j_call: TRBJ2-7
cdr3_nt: TGTGCCAGCAGTATACAGGGATATGGCTACGAGCAGTACTTC
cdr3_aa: CASSIQGYGYEQYF

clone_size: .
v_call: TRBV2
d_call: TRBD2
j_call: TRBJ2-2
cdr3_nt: TGTGCCAGCAGGGTCCGGGAGGGCCGGAACACCGGGGAGCTGTTTTTT
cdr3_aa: CASRVREGRNTGELFF

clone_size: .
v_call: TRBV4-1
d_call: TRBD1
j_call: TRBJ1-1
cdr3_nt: TGCGCCAGCAGCCTAGGACAGGGACTAAACACTGAAGCTTTCTTT
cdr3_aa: CASSLGQGLNTEAFF

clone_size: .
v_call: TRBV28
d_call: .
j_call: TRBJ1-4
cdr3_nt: TGTGCCAGCAGGACGGCACAGGGTGATGAAAAACTGTTTTTT
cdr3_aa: CASRTAQGDEKLFF

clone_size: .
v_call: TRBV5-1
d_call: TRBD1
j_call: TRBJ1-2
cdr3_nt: TGCGCCAGCAGCCAGAGCTCGGGACAGGCTAACTATGGCTACACCTTC
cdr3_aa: CASSQSSGQANYGYTF

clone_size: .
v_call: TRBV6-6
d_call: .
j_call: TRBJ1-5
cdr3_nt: TGTGCCAGCAGTTACTCTACGGGCAGGGTGAATCAGCCCCAGCATTTT
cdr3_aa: CASSYSTGRVNQPQHF

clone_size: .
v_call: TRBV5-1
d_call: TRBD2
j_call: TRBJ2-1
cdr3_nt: TGCGCCAGCAGACGCGGACTAGCGGGAGGGCTGGTCGATGAGCAGTTCTTC
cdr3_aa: CASRRGLAGGLVDEQFF

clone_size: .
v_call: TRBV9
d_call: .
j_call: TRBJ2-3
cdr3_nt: TGTGCCAGCAGCGTGGGGGAGGCTCCAGTGTGGGATACGCAGTATTTT
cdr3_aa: CASSVGEAPVWDTQYF

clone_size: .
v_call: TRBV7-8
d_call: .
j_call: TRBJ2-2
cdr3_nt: TGTGCTGGCCTCGCGAACACCGGGGAGCTGTTTTTT
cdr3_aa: CAGLANTGELFF